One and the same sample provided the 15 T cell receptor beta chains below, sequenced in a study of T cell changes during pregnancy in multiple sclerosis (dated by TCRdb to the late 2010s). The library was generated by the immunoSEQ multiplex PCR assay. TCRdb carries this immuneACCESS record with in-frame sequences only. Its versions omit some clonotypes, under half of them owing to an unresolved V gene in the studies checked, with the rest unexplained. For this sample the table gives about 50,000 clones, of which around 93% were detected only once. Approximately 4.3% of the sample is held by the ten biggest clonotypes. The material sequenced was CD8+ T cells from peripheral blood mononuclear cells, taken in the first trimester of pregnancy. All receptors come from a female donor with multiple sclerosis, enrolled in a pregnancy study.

The DNA of the CDR3 is TGTGCCAGCAGCGGGGACAGGGGAGGAACTGAAGCTTTCTTT. It is translated as CASSGDRGGTEAFF. The chain couples TRBV27 to TRBJ1-1; 10 bases are a match to TRBD1. V shed 6 bases and J 5 bases; nucleotides not matched to a gene: 6. CDR1 and CDR2 from the germline V gene are MNHEY and SMNVEV (reference sequence). There are 14 residues in the CDR3.

The CDR3 loop reads CSVGTSSYNEQFF. CDR3 in DNA: TGCAGCGTTGGCACGAGCTCCTACAATGAGCAGTTCTTC. The V gene is TRBV29-1, the J gene TRBJ2-1; D is ambiguous. The CDR3 has 13 residues. V lost 4 bases and J lost 0, with 7 bases in between. Germline V lookup: CDR1 SQVTM, CDR2 ANQGSEA.

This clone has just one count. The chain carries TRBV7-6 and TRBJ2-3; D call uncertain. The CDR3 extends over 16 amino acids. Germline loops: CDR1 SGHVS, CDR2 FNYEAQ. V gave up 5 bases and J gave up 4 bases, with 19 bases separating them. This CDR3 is CASSPRIGEEADTQYF. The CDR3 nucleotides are TGTGCCAGCAGCCCCCGGATCGGAGAAGAGGCAGATACGCAGTATTTT.

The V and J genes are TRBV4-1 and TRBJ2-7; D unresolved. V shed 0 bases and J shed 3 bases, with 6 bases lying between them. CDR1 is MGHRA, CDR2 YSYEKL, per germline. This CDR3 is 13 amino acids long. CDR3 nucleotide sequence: TGCGCCAGCAGCCAAGATCCTGTCTACGAGCAGTACTTC. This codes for CASSQDPVYEQYF.

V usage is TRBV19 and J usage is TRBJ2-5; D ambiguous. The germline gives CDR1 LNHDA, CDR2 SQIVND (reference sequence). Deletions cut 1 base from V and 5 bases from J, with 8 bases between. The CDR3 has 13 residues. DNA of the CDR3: TGTGCCAGTAGTATAGGGAGTGGGGAGACCCAGTACTTC. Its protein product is CASSIGSGETQYF.

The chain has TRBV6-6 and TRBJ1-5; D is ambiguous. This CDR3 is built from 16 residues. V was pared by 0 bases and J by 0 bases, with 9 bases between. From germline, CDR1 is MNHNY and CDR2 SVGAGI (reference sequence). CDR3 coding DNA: TGTGCCAGCAGTTACTCGGGGAGAAATAGCAATCAGCCCCAGCATTTT. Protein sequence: CASSYSGRNSNQPQHF.

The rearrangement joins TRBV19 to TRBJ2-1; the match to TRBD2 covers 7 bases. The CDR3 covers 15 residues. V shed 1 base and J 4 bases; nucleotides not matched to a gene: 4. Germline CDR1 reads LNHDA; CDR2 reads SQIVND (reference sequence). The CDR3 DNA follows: TGTGCCAGTAGTATAGCGGGAGGCCCTTACAATGAGCAGTTCTTC. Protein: CASSIAGGPYNEQFF.

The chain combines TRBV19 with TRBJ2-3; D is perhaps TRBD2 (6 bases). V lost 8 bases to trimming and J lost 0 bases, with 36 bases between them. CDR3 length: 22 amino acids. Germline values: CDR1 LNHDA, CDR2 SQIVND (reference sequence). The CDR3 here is CASASTPRDLEPLASSTDTQYF. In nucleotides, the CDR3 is TGTGCCAGTGCGAGCACCCCCCGGGACCTCGAACCCCTAGCGTCTAGCACAGATACGCAGTATTTT.

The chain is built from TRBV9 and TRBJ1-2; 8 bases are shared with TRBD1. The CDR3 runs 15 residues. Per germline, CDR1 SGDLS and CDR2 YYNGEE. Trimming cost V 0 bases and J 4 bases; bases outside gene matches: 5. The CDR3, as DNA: TGTGCCAGCAGCGTAGTGGGACAGGAGATCTATGGCTACACCTTC. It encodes CASSVVGQEIYGYTF.

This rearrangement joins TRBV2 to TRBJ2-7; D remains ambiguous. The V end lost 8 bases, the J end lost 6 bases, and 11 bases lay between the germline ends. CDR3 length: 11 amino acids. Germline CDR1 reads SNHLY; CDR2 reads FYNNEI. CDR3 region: CASGRFIEQYF. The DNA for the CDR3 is TGTGCCAGCGGCAGGTTTATCGAGCAGTACTTC. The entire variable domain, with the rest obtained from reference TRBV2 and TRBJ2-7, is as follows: EPEVTQTPSHQVTQMGQEVILRCVPISNHLYFYWYRQILGQKVEFLVSFYNNEISEKSEIFDDQFSVERPDGSNFTLKIRSTKLEDSAMYFCASGRFIEQYFGPGTRLTVT.

CDR3 nucleotides: TGTGCCAGTAGCCTTGGGGCCCGCGGCTACACCTTC. This codes for CASSLGARGYTF. The V gene is TRBV19, the J gene TRBJ1-2; possible D gene TRBD1, 5 bases. Trimming took off 6 bases at V and 8 bases at J, with 13 bases between the two ends. The V gene's germline CDR1 is LNHDA and CDR2 SQIVND (reference sequence). The CDR3 runs to 12 residues.

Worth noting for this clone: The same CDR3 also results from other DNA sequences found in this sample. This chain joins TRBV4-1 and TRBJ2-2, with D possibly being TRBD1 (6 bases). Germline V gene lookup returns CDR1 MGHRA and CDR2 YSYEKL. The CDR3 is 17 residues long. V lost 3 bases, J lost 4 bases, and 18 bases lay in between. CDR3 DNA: TGCGCCAGCAGCCACCTGGGGGCCCTAGGGTTCACCGGGGAGCTGTTTTTT. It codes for CASSHLGALGFTGELFF.

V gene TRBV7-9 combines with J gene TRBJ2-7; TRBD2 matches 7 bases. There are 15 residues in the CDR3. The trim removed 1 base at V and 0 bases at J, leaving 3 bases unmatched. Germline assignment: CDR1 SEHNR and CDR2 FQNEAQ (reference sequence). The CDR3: CASSLVAGASYEQYF. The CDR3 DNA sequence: TGTGCCAGCAGCTTAGTAGCGGGCGCCTCCTACGAGCAGTACTTC.

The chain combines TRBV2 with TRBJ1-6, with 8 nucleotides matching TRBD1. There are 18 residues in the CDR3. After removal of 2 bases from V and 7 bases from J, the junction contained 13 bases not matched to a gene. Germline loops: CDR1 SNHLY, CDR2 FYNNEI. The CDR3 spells CASSEMGTGLGVNSPLHF. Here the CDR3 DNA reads TGTGCCAGCAGTGAAATGGGGACAGGTCTGGGGGTCAATTCACCCCTCCACTTT. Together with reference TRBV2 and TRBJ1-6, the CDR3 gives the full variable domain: EPEVTQTPSHQVTQMGQEVILRCVPISNHLYFYWYRQILGQKVEFLVSFYNNEISEKSEIFDDQFSVERPDGSNFTLKIRSTKLEDSAMYFCASSEMGTGLGVNSPLHFGNGTRLTVT.

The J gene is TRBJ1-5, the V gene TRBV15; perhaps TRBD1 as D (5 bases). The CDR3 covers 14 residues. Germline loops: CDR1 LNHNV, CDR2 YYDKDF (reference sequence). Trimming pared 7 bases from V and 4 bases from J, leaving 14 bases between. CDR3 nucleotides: TGTGCCACCACCCCCCAGGGAGGAAATCAGCCCCAGCATTTT. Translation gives CATTPQGGNQPQHF.